One and the same sample provided the 8 T cell receptor beta chains below, sequenced in a study of blood T cell repertoires in COVID-19. Measured with immunoSEQ multiplex PCR; TCRdb has only the in-frame clones, and not every one. The data show about 74,000 clones, with roughly 90% seen just once and about 5% held by the top ten. The specimen sequenced was peripheral blood. The receptors come from a woman aged 55-69 years with active COVID-19.

The J gene is TRBJ1-5, the V gene TRBV6-6; D might be TRBD1 (6 bases). Deletions cut 6 bases from V and 5 bases from J, with 20 bases between. CDR1 is MNHNY and CDR2 is SVGAGI in the germline V gene (reference sequence). This CDR3 has 16 amino acids. CDR3 protein: CASRLGGGNKHQPQHF. The DNA for the CDR3 is TGTGCCAGCAGACTCGGGGGGGGCAATAAACATCAGCCCCAGCATTTT.

This clone was recorded once. J is TRBJ2-4 and V is TRBV18; maybe TRBD1 (6 bases). The CDR3 covers 16 residues. Germline lookup yields CDR1 KGHSH and CDR2 LQKENI. Trimming removed 1 base from V and 9 bases from J, with 19 bases in between. The DNA for the CDR3 is TGTGCCAGCTCACCACTCGAACAGGGAGCCGGGGCCATTCAGTACTTC. The encoded protein is CASSPLEQGAGAIQYF. The whole variable domain, remainder taken from reference TRBV18 and TRBJ2-4, is NAGVMQNPRHLVRRRGQEARLRCSPMKGHSHVYWYRQLPEEGLKFMVYLQKENIIDESGMPKERFSAEFPKEGPSILRIQQVVRGDSAAYFCASSPLEQGAGAIQYFGAGTRLSVL.

The V and J genes are TRBV7-7 and TRBJ2-3, with 9 bases fitting TRBD2. Trimming took 5 bases from V and 7 from J; bases not matched to a gene: 16. Looked up from germline, CDR1 is SSHAT and CDR2 is FNYEAQ (reference sequence). The CDR3 contains 17 residues. The CDR3 reads CASSAGRGAGGRHTQYF. CDR3 sequence (DNA): TGTGCCAGCAGCGCCGGTCGCGGAGCGGGAGGCCGTCATACGCAGTATTTT.

Here the CDR3 DNA reads TGTGCCTGGAGCGACAGGGGGCCTGGAGGCTACACCTTC. It specifies CAWSDRGPGGYTF. This chain connects TRBV30 to TRBJ1-2; TRBD1 agrees at 10 bases. The length of the CDR3 is 13 residues. Germline V gene sequence: CDR1 GTSNPN, CDR2 SVGIG (reference sequence). V lost 3 bases, J lost 8 bases, and 6 bases stayed unmatched.

The V gene is TRBV11-2, the J gene TRBJ1-1; tentative D call: TRBD1 (6 bases). V was clipped by 5 bases and J by 10 bases, with 17 bases between them. Germline V lookup: CDR1 SGHAT, CDR2 FQNNGV. The CDR3 consists of 13 residues. DNA for the CDR3: TGTGCCAGCAGCCAACATTCGCAGGGGACAGCTTTCTTT. It translates to CASSQHSQGTAFF.

This chain uses TRBV2 with TRBJ1-2; maybe TRBD1 (5 bases). V shed 7 bases and J shed 1 base, with 10 bases lying between them. The germline CDR1 and CDR2 sequences are SNHLY and FYNNEI. The CDR3 runs to 13 residues. CDR3 amino acids: CASIPDSNYGYTF. The CDR3 region has the DNA TGTGCCAGCATTCCCGACAGTAACTATGGCTACACCTTC.

This clone was found once. The chain links TRBV6-5 to TRBJ2-7; D may be TRBD2 (6 bases). The ends were cut back, 6 bases at V and 4 bases at J, with 16 bases in the middle. CDR3 length equals 14 residues. Germline CDR1 reads MNHEY; CDR2 reads SVGAGI. The CDR3 region is CASRRASETYEQYF. As DNA, the CDR3 is TGTGCCAGCAGAAGGGCTAGCGAAACTTACGAGCAGTACTTC.

The rearrangement links TRBV19 to TRBJ2-3, with TRBD1 identical over 8 bases. The germline V gene has CDR1 LNHDA and CDR2 SQIVND (reference sequence). This CDR3 has 15 residues. V lost 8 bases, J lost 4 bases, and 11 bases stayed unmatched. The CDR3 sequence: CASQFPGQVADTQYF. The CDR3 nucleotides are TGTGCCAGTCAATTCCCGGGACAGGTTGCAGATACGCAGTATTTT.